The 10 T cell receptor beta chains in this list originate from one sample, sequenced in a study of T cell responses to AZD1222 COVID-19 vaccine. Repertoires were generated with immunoSEQ multiplex PCR, while TCRdb's copy carries only in-frame clones and drops some. The sample holds roughly 200,000 clones; approximately 90% are singletons and the top ten take 1.7%. This specimen was peripheral blood, taken 28 days after the second AZD1222 dose. The source of these receptors is an adult who received the AZD1222 COVID-19 vaccine.

The V call is TRBV7-3, the J call TRBJ2-3; TRBD2 aligns across 13 bases. Germline lookup yields CDR1 SGHTA and CDR2 FQGTGA. The CDR3 extends over 16 amino acids. With V trimmed by 4 bases and J by 2 bases, 3 bases remained unmatched. Written as DNA, the CDR3 is TGTGCCAGCAGCTCAGGGACTAGCGGGAACACAGATACGCAGTATTTT. Amino acid sequence: CASSSGTSGNTDTQYF.

This clone has only a few counts. The chain has TRBV5-5 and TRBJ1-4; D is uncertain. CDR1 SGHKS and CDR2 YYEKEE come from the germline V gene (reference sequence). Between the trimmed V and J ends, which lost 0 bases and 7 bases, there was a span of 13 bases. The CDR3 spans 15 residues. CDR3 in amino acids: CASSLAVGDTEKLFF. Written as DNA, the CDR3 is TGTGCCAGCAGCTTGGCAGTTGGGGATACTGAAAAACTGTTTTTT.

V is TRBV18 and J is TRBJ1-1; D might be TRBD1 (5 bases). There are 16 residues in the CDR3. Germline CDR1 KGHSH, CDR2 LQKENI. Trimming took 1 base from V and 1 from J, leaving 13 bases between them. The CDR3 nucleotides are TGTGCCAGCTCACCACTCGGGGCAGGGAAGAACACTGAAGCTTTCTTT. It yields the protein CASSPLGAGKNTEAFF.

This rearrangement joins TRBV14 to TRBJ1-4; D is ambiguous. V was shortened by 2 bases and J by 7 bases, with 8 bases between the two germline ends. Germline lookup yields CDR1 SGHDN and CDR2 FVKESK. This CDR3 is 13 amino acids long. The CDR3 loop reads CASSQYGAEKLFF. CDR3 coding DNA: TGTGCCAGCAGCCAATATGGTGCTGAAAAACTGTTTTTT.

The chain carries TRBV9 and TRBJ2-5; TRBD1 matches 7 bases. The germline V gene has CDR1 SGDLS and CDR2 YYNGEE. This CDR3 region has 14 residues. The V and J ends lost 0 bases and 4 bases, in that order; junction bases with no gene match: 3. In nucleotides, the CDR3 is TGTGCCAGCAGCGTAGCTTACAGGGGAGAGACCCAGTACTTC. The encoded protein is CASSVAYRGETQYF.

Only one count was recorded for this clone. V is TRBV13 and J is TRBJ2-5; D ambiguous. The germline V gene encodes CDR1 PRHDT and CDR2 FYEKMQ (reference sequence). The CDR3 length is 15 residues. V gave up 5 bases and J gave up 0 bases, with 13 bases separating them. This CDR3 reads CASSPLTEYQETQYF. The CDR3, as DNA: TGTGCCAGCAGCCCCCTGACGGAATACCAAGAGACCCAGTACTTC. The variable domain in full, with the rest retrieved from reference TRBV13 and TRBJ2-5, is AAGVIQSPRHLIKEKRETATLKCYPIPRHDTVYWYQQGPGQDPQFLISFYEKMQSDKGSIPDRFSAQQFSDYHSELNMSSLELGDSALYFCASSPLTEYQETQYFGPGTRLLVL.

This chain connects TRBV3-1 (or the pseudogene TRBV3-2) to TRBJ1-2, with D unresolved. The CDR3 runs 12 residues. The V and J ends lost 4 bases and 2 bases respectively, with 5 bases between them. CDR1 and CDR2 from the germline V gene are LGHDT and YNNKEL (reference sequence). This CDR3 reads CASSPGNYGYTF. The CDR3 DNA follows: TGTGCCAGCAGCCCGGGAAACTATGGCTACACCTTC.

The CDR3 spells CASSSPTSGRRRRSYNEQFF. The CDR3 DNA is TGCGCCAGCAGCTCACCGACTAGCGGGAGACGCCGGCGCTCCTACAATGAGCAGTTCTTC. The chain couples TRBV5-1 to TRBJ2-1, with 12 bases matching TRBD2. After removal of 3 bases from V and 0 bases from J, the junction contained 13 bases not matched to a gene. Per germline, CDR1 SGHRS and CDR2 YFSETQ. The CDR3 is 20 residues long.

This chain connects TRBV25-1 to TRBJ2-1; D perhaps matches TRBD1 (6 bases). V was shortened by 6 bases and J by 1 base, with 7 bases between the two germline ends. Germline V lookup: CDR1 MGHDK, CDR2 SYGVNS. The CDR3 is 13 residues long. The CDR3 sequence is CASRQGSYNEQFF. For the CDR3, the DNA is TGTGCCAGCAGACAGGGTTCCTACAATGAGCAGTTCTTC.

V is TRBV11-3 and J is TRBJ2-7; 10 bases are a match to TRBD1. Germline V gives CDR1 SGHNT, CDR2 YENEEA. The CDR3 extends over 13 amino acids. The V and J ends lost 5 bases and 5 bases, in that order; junction bases with no gene match: 3. As DNA, the CDR3 is TGTGCCAGCAGCCCCGACAGGGGGCACGAGCAGTACTTC. Translating it yields CASSPDRGHEQYF.